This entry lists 11 T cell receptor beta chains sequenced from one sample in a study of blood T cell repertoires in COVID-19. Produced via immunoSEQ multiplex PCR; TCRdb's table is partial and in-frame only. The sample lists around 300,000 clones; approximately 85% were seen once. Source material: peripheral blood. The receptors shown here come from a human donor in a cohort sampled during active COVID-19.

The chain uses TRBV30 and TRBJ1-6, with 7 bases lining up with TRBD1. The junction had 5 bases not matched to a gene; V was cut back by 5 bases and J by 7 bases. Looked up from germline, CDR1 is GTSNPN and CDR2 is SVGIG (reference sequence). CDR3 length: 13 residues. CDR3: CAWGDRENSPLHF. CDR3 nucleotide sequence: TGTGCCTGGGGAGACAGGGAGAATTCACCCCTCCACTTT.

This clone was counted between two and nine times. At the DNA level, this CDR3 is encoded by other sequences in the same sample as well. As DNA, the CDR3 is TGTGCCAGCAACAGGGGGGATGGCTACACCTTC. Amino acid sequence: CASNRGDGYTF. The chain joins TRBV2 to TRBJ1-2; 8 bases match TRBD1. Germline lookup yields CDR1 SNHLY and CDR2 FYNNEI. The CDR3 length is 11 residues. V shed 7 bases, J shed 6 bases, and the junction held 1 base outside the gene matches.

This clone has only one observation. The rearrangement uses TRBV5-6 and TRBJ1-2, with no clear D. This CDR3 has 15 residues. The germline V gene encodes CDR1 SGHDT and CDR2 YYEEEE. The ends were cut back, 0 bases at V and 13 bases at J, with 22 bases in the middle. The CDR3 DNA reads as TGTGCCAGCAGCTTGGCCCATCGGAACAGCCCAGACCTCACCTTC. Translation: CASSLAHRNSPDLTF.

The V call is TRBV13, the J call TRBJ1-6, with a possible D match to TRBD1 (5 bases). There are 15 residues in the CDR3. Trimming stripped 1 base from V and 7 bases from J, with 11 bases between. Germline values: CDR1 PRHDT, CDR2 FYEKMQ (reference sequence). CDR3 protein: CASSLAAGLNSPLHF. In DNA form, the CDR3 reads TGTGCCAGCAGCTTAGCGGCAGGGTTAAATTCACCCCTCCACTTT.

The V and J genes are TRBV28 and TRBJ1-5; D is undetermined. This CDR3 has 16 amino acids. Trimming shortened V by 2 bases and J by 0 bases, and 11 bases separated the two germline ends. Per the germline V gene, CDR1 is MDHEN and CDR2 is SYDVKM. DNA of the CDR3: TGTGCCAGCAGTTTAGCGGGCAGCTATAGCAATCAGCCCCAGCATTTT. Translated, it gives CASSLAGSYSNQPQHF.

The gene calls are TRBV18 and TRBJ2-2; D unresolved. Trimming shortened V by 3 bases and J by 2 bases, and 16 bases separated the two germline ends. This CDR3 contains 17 residues. The germline V gene has CDR1 KGHSH and CDR2 LQKENI. CDR3 nucleotides: TGTGCCAGCTCACCCCGACGGTCAGGATTAAACACCGGGGAGCTGTTTTTT. Translation: CASSPRRSGLNTGELFF.

This clone showed up just once. V and J are TRBV6-1 and TRBJ2-3, with 8 bases fitting TRBD2. CDR1 is MNHNS and CDR2 is SASEGT in the germline V gene. The CDR3 consists of 15 residues. The V gene end was trimmed by 1 base and the J gene end by 5 bases; junction bases not matched to a gene: 5. The CDR3 bases are TGTGCCAGCAGTGAAGTAGGTCTAGCGGGAGATACGCAGTATTTT. This sequence encodes CASSEVGLAGDTQYF.

V usage is TRBV30 and J usage is TRBJ1-2; TRBD1 matches at 9 bases. Germline-derived CDR1 and CDR2 are GTSNPN and SVGIG (reference sequence). The CDR3 sequence is 13 residues long. Trimming at V came to 0 bases and at J to 7 bases, leaving 3 bases not matched to a gene. CDR3 sequence: CAWSVQGASGYTF. DNA of the CDR3: TGTGCCTGGAGTGTACAGGGGGCTAGTGGCTACACCTTC.

The chain uses TRBV19 and TRBJ1-2; 8 bases agree with TRBD1. From germline, CDR1 is LNHDA and CDR2 SQIVND (reference sequence). The CDR3 consists of 12 residues. The ends lost 7 bases at V and 4 bases at J; junction bases unmatched: 2. In DNA form, the CDR3 reads TGTGCCAGTAACGGACAGGGCTATGGCTACACCTTC. This encodes CASNGQGYGYTF.

V is TRBV14 and J is TRBJ1-6, with D perhaps matching TRBD1 (5 bases). Trimming cost V 3 bases and J 7 bases, with 13 bases left between them. The CDR3 loop spans 15 amino acids. Germline CDR1 is SGHDN and CDR2 is FVKESK. The CDR3 region is CASSQRAGGNSPLHF. DNA for the CDR3: TGTGCCAGCAGCCAGAGGGCCGGGGGGAATTCACCCCTCCACTTT.

The V and J genes are TRBV19 and TRBJ1-2; 7 bases map to TRBD1. This CDR3 comprises 15 residues. Germline-derived CDR1 and CDR2 are LNHDA and SQIVND (reference sequence). V trimming: 3 bases; J trimming: 4 bases; junction bases outside the gene matches: 8. CDR3: CASSILPGQIYGYTF. The CDR3 DNA reads TGTGCCAGTAGTATCTTACCGGGACAGATCTATGGCTACACCTTC. The full variable domain, its missing parts supplied by reference TRBV19 and TRBJ1-2, is DGGITQSPKYLFRKEGQNVTLSCEQNLNHDAMYWYRQDPGQGLRLIYYSQIVNDFQKGDIAEGYSVSREKKESFPLTVTSAQKNPTAFYLCASSILPGQIYGYTFGSGTRLTVV.